This T cell receptor beta chain appears in the sequencing data of a study of radiotherapy plus CTLA-4 blockade in lung cancer. Overall study context: Among patients, less than 20% showed objective responses, and 30% to 35% had disease control. Study-level findings and limits: Blood saw expansion of tumor-derived TCR clones after radiotherapy plus ipilimumab.

Focal radiation was given together with CTLA-4 blockade (ipilimumab) to patients with chemo-refractory metastatic non-small-cell lung cancer. V lost 5 bases and J 0 bases, leaving 7 bases between the germline ends. The V gene's germline CDR1 is MRHNA and CDR2 SNTAGT. The CDR3 length is 13 residues. This clone was recorded a few times. Its antigen is undetermined. Method: immunoSEQ multiplex PCR; TCRdb's copy keeps in-frame clones and lacks some. The data contain some 52,000 clones, 70% to 85% of them singletons. Sequencing was performed on peripheral blood, taken from a patient treated with radiotherapy plus ipilimumab. The receptor was isolated from a human donor with non-small cell lung cancer who had a partial response to radiotherapy plus ipilimumab. The chain links TRBV6-4 to TRBJ1-1; the D is unclear. CDR3 in DNA: TGTGCCAGCAGTTACATGATGAACACTGAAGCTTTCTTT. It translates to CASSYMMNTEAFF.